One sample yielded the 2 T cell receptor beta chains listed below, sequenced in a study of T cell responses to AZD1222 COVID-19 vaccine. The protocol was immunoSEQ multiplex PCR, while the TCRdb copy is restricted to in-frame clones and leaves out a portion. The sample includes fewer than 110,000 clones, more than 75% of them seen just once. Sequenced material: peripheral blood, taken on day 0 of AZD1222 vaccination. These receptors were obtained from an adult in good health.

The chain recombines TRBV6-5 with TRBJ1-2, with 8 bases that match TRBD1. This CDR3 contains 14 residues. Germline V gene data show CDR1 as MNHEY and CDR2 as SVGAGI. The trim removed 6 bases at V and 7 bases at J, leaving 10 bases unmatched. The CDR3 region has the DNA TGTGCCAGCAGGGGGACAGGACCTACCGGTGGCTACACCTTC. It codes for CASRGTGPTGGYTF.

V gene TRBV19 combines with J gene TRBJ1-1, with D perhaps matching TRBD1 (5 bases). V lost 5 bases and J 4 bases, leaving 17 bases between the germline ends. The CDR3 runs 15 residues. Germline values: CDR1 LNHDA, CDR2 SQIVND (reference sequence). In DNA form, the CDR3 reads TGTGCCAGTAGTCGCGACAGCGGTGGGAGCACTGAAGCTTTCTTT. As protein: CASSRDSGGSTEAFF.